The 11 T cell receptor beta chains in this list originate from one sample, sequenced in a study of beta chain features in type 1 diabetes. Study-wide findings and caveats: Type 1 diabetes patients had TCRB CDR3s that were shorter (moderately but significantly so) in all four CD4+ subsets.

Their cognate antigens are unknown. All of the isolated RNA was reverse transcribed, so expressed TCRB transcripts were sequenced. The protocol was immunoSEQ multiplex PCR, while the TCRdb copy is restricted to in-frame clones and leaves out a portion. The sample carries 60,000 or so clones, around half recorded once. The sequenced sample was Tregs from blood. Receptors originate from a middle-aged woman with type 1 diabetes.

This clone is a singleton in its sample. For the CDR3, the DNA is TGTGCCAGCAGTGAAGCGGGAGGTTGGGAAAAACTGTTTTTT. Translation: CASSEAGGWEKLFF. The chain couples TRBV6-1 to TRBJ1-4; D call uncertain. V shed 0 bases and J shed 8 bases, with 10 bases lying between them. The CDR3 runs to 14 residues. CDR1 is MNHNS, CDR2 SASEGT, per germline.

DNA for the CDR3: TGTGCCAGCAGCCTCTTCCTCCGCGAGCAGTACTTC. Its protein is CASSLFLREQYF. The chain joins TRBV28 to TRBJ2-7; D not certain. CDR1 is MDHEN and CDR2 is SYDVKM in the germline V gene. The CDR3 loop spans 12 amino acids. V lost 6 bases to trimming and J lost 6 bases, with 12 bases between them.

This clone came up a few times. The CDR3 nucleotides read TGTGCCAGCGCTGAGGGCGGCGCGGCTAACTATGGCTACACCTTC. Encoded protein: CASAEGGAANYGYTF. The genes are TRBV7-2 and TRBJ1-2; D gene uncertain. Deletions cut 8 bases from V and 0 bases from J, with 16 bases between. CDR3 length: 15 residues. The germline V gene encodes CDR1 SGHTA and CDR2 FQGNSA.

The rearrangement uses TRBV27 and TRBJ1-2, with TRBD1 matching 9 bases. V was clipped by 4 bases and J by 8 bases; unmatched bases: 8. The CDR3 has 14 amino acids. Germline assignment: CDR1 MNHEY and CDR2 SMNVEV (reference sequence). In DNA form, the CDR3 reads TGTGCCAGCAGTTCCGCTTGGACAGGGGACGGCTACACCTTC. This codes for CASSSAWTGDGYTF.

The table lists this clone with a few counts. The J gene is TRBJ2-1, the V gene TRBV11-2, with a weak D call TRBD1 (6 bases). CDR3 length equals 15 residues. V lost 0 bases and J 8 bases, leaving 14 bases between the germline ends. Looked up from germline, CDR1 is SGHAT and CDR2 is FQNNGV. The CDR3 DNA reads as TGTGCCAGCAGCTTAGATGCCAGGGGATGGGATGAGCAGTTCTTC. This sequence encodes CASSLDARGWDEQFF.

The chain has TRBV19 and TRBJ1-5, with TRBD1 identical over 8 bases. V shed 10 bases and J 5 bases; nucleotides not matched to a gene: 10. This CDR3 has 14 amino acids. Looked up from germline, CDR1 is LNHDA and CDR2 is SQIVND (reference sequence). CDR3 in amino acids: CATQSTGGDQPQHF. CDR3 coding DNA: TGTGCCACCCAATCTACAGGGGGGGATCAGCCCCAGCATTTT.

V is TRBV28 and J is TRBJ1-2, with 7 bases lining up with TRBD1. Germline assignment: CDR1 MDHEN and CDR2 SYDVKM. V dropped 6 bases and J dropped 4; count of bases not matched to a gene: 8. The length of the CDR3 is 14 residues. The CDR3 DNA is TGTGCCAGCAGCCCCTTGGACAGGCCCTATGGCTACACCTTC. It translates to CASSPLDRPYGYTF.

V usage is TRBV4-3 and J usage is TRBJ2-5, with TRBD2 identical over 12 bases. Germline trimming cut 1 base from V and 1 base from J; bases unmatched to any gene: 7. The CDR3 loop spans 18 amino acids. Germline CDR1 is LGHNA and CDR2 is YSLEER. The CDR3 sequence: CASSQGLAGALVQETQYF. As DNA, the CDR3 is TGCGCCAGCAGCCAAGGACTAGCGGGAGCACTTGTCCAAGAGACCCAGTACTTC.

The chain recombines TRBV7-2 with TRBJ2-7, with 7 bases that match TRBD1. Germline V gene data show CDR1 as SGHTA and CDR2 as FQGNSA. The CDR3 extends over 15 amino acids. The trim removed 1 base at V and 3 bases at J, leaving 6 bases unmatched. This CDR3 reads CASSLGTGQFYEQYF. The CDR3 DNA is TGTGCCAGCAGCTTAGGGACAGGACAATTCTACGAGCAGTACTTC.

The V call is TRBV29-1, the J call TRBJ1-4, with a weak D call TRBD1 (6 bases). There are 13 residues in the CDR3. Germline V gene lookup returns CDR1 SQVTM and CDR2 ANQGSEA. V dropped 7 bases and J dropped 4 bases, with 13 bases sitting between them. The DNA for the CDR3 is TGCAGCGGGATGACAGGACGTAATGAAAAACTGTTTTTT. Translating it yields CSGMTGRNEKLFF.

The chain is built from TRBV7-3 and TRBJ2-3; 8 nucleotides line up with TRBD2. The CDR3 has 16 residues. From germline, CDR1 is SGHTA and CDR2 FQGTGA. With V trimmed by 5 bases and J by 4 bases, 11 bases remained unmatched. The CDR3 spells CASSPGATSAPDTQYF. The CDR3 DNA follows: TGTGCCAGCAGCCCCGGAGCGACTAGCGCGCCAGATACGCAGTATTTT.